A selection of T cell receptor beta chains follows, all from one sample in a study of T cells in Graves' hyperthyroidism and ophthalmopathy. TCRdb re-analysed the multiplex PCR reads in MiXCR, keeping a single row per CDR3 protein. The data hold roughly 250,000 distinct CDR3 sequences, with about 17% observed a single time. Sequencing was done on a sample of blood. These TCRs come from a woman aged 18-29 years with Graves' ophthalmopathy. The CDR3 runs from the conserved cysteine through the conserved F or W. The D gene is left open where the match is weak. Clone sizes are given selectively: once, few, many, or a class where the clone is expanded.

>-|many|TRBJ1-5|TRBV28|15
CASSSDSISNQPQHF
TGTGCCAGCAGTTCTGACAGCATTAGCAATCAGCCCCAGCATTTT
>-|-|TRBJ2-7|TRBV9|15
CASSVSRGSSYEQYF
TGTGCCAGCAGCGTATCCCGAGGGAGCTCCTACGAGCAGTACTTC
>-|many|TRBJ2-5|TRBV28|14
CASSRTAYQETQYF
TGTGCCAGCAGTAGGACTGCGTACCAAGAGACCCAGTACTTC
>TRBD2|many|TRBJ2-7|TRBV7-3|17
CASSRTHPSGITYEQYF
TGTGCCAGCAGCCGAACCCATCCGAGCGGGATAACCTACGAGCAGTACTTC
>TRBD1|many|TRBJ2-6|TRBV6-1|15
CASRYRGSGANVLTF
TGTGCCAGCAGGTACAGGGGGTCCGGGGCCAACGTCCTGACTTTC
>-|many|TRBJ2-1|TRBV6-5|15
CASSYSSRGDNEQFF
TGTGCCAGCAGTTACTCGAGCAGGGGGGATAATGAGCAGTTCTTC
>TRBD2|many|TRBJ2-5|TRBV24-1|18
CATSDGPLAGGGRETQYF
TGTGCCACCAGTGACGGCCCCTTGGCGGGGGGGGGGCGAGAGACCCAGTACTTC
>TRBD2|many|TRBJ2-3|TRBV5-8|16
CASSSTSGPSTDTQYF
TGTGCCAGCAGCTCGACTAGCGGTCCTAGCACAGATACGCAGTATTTT
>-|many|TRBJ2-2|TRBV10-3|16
CAISDTGAPNTGELFF
TGTGCCATCAGTGATACTGGGGCGCCGAACACCGGGGAGCTGTTTTTT
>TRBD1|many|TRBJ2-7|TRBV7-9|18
CASSSQPGQGPNPYEQYF
TGTGCCAGCAGCTCACAACCGGGACAGGGGCCTAATCCCTACGAGCAGTACTTC
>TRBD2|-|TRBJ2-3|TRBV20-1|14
CSAPTSGSGDTQYF
TGCAGTGCTCCGACTAGCGGGAGCGGGGATACGCAGTATTTT
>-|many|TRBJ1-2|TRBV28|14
CASRKLTDPYGYTF
TGTGCCAGCAGAAAATTGACAGATCCCTATGGCTACACCTTC
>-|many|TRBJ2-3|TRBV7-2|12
CASSLLADTQYF
TGTGCCAGCAGCCTTCTAGCAGATACGCAGTATTTT
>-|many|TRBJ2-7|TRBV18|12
CASSGFQNEQYF
TGTGCCAGCTCAGGATTTCAGAACGAGCAGTACTTC
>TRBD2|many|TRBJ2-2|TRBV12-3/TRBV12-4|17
CASSTTSGGARAGELFF
TGTGCCAGCAGCACGACTAGCGGGGGGGCTAGAGCGGGGGAGCTGTTTTTT
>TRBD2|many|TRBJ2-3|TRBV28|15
CASSVRDYLTDTQYF
TGTGCCAGCAGTGTCAGGGACTACTTGACAGATACGCAGTATTTT
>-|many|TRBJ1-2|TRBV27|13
CASSNDRNYGYTF
TGTGCCAGCAGCAACGACAGAAACTATGGCTACACCTTC
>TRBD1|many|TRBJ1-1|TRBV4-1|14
CASSQKQGGTEAFF
TGCGCCAGCAGCCAAAAACAGGGGGGCACTGAAGCTTTCTTT
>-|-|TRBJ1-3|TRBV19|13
CASSRGPGDTIYF
TGTGCCAGTAGTAGAGGACCGGGAGACACCATATATTTT
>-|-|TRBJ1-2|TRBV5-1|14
CASSPPGTSDGYTF
TGCGCCAGCAGCCCCCCTGGAACCTCGGATGGCTACACCTTC
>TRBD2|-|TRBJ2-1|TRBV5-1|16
CASSLVTSGSPNEQFF
TGCGCCAGCAGCTTGGTGACTAGCGGGAGTCCCAATGAGCAGTTCTTC
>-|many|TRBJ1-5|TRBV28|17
CASNLDLGDASNQPQHF
TGTGCCAGCAACCTGGACTTAGGAGACGCTAGCAATCAGCCCCAGCATTTT
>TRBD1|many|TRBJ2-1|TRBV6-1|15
CASSRNRGTYNEQFF
TGTGCCAGCAGTAGAAACAGGGGAACCTACAATGAGCAGTTCTTC
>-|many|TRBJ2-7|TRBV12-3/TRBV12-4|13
CASSPGQRYEQYF
TGTGCCAGCAGCCCCGGACAGAGGTACGAGCAGTACTTC
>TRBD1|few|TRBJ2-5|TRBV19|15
CASNRGQGGEETQYF
TGTGCCAGTAATCGTGGACAGGGTGGAGAAGAGACCCAGTACTTC
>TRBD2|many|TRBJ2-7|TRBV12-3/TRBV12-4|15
CASISSGATSYEQYF
TGTGCCAGCATCTCTAGCGGGGCAACCTCCTACGAGCAGTACTTC